One and the same sample provided the 17 T cell receptor beta chains below, sequenced in a study of cytomegalovirus exposure and HLA in healthy donors. This table comes from immunoSEQ multiplex PCR, and its TCRdb copy is limited to in-frame clones, with some not included. The data contain approximately 120,000 clones, approximately 94% of them singletons. The sample was PBMCs. These receptors all stem from a woman aged 18-29 years in good health and CMV-seronegative.

This chain joins TRBV6-5 and TRBJ1-1; 8 bases fit TRBD1. The CDR3 loop spans 13 amino acids. Trimming removed 0 bases from V and 10 bases from J; junction bases left unmatched: 4. Germline-derived CDR1 and CDR2 are MNHEY and SVGAGI. CDR3 in amino acids: CASSYSWTGIAFF. The DNA of the CDR3 is TGTGCCAGCAGTTACTCTTGGACAGGGATAGCTTTCTTT.

The chain links TRBV4-1 to TRBJ1-6, with 7 bases fitting TRBD1. Trimming took 0 bases from V and 9 from J; bases not matched to a gene: 8. This CDR3 is 16 amino acids long. Per germline, CDR1 MGHRA and CDR2 YSYEKL. The CDR3, as DNA: TGCGCCAGCAGCCAAGATGCCGACAGGGTAGGTTCACCCCTCCACTTT. Residues: CASSQDADRVGSPLHF.

The chain links TRBV19 to TRBJ2-2, with a weak D call TRBD2 (5 bases). Trimming shortened V by 5 bases and J by 6 bases, and 13 bases separated the two germline ends. Germline V lookup: CDR1 LNHDA, CDR2 SQIVND (reference sequence). This CDR3 has 14 residues. In DNA form, the CDR3 reads TGTGCCAGTAGTGTCGGGAATCGAGCCGGGGAGCTGTTTTTT. Translated, it gives CASSVGNRAGELFF.

This clone turned up a few times. The chain carries TRBV11-2 and TRBJ1-6; 7 nucleotides line up with TRBD1. V gave up 5 bases and J gave up 10 bases; unmatched junction bases: 11. CDR1 is SGHAT and CDR2 is FQNNGV in the germline V gene. The CDR3 totals 15 residues. As DNA, the CDR3 is TGTGCCAGCAGCCCGAGAGGGCAGGGGGAGTCACCCCTCCACTTT. Protein product: CASSPRGQGESPLHF.

This rearrangement joins TRBV5-1 to TRBJ2-7, with a tentative D call TRBD2 (6 bases). Germline-derived CDR1 and CDR2 are SGHRS and YFSETQ. V was trimmed by 4 bases and J by 2 bases, leaving 16 bases between them. CDR3 length equals 15 residues. The CDR3 protein is CASSLGVGGTYEQYF. The CDR3 DNA follows: TGCGCCAGCAGCCTCGGGGTGGGGGGAACCTACGAGCAGTACTTC. Filled out from reference TRBV5-1 and TRBJ2-7, the complete variable domain reads KAGVTQTPRYLIKTRGQQVTLSCSPISGHRSVSWYQQTPGQGLQFLFEYFSETQRNKGNFPGRFSGRQFSNSRSEMNVSTLELGDSALYLCASSLGVGGTYEQYFGPGTRLTVT.

Only one count was recorded for this clone. V is TRBV27 and J is TRBJ1-2; D might be TRBD1 (6 bases). This CDR3 contains 16 residues. Germline CDR1 reads MNHEY; CDR2 reads SMNVEV (reference sequence). V was pared by 6 bases and J by 5 bases, with 22 bases between. The CDR3 sequence is CASSPLAGGRGYGYTF. CDR3 coding DNA: TGTGCCAGCAGCCCGTTGGCGGGGGGGCGGGGGTATGGCTACACCTTC.

The chain recombines TRBV5-1 with TRBJ1-2; 9 nucleotides line up with TRBD1. Losses at the gene ends were 3 bases for V and 9 bases for J; bases not matched to a gene: 6. This CDR3 spans 13 amino acids. Germline V gene sequence: CDR1 SGHRS, CDR2 YFSETQ. The CDR3 region has the DNA TGCGCCAGCAGCTCGGCTGGGACAGGGAGCTACACCTTC. Protein: CASSSAGTGSYTF.

This sequence joins TRBV6-1 and TRBJ2-3; TRBD1 might be the D (5 bases). Germline V gene data show CDR1 as MNHNS and CDR2 as SASEGT. V was clipped by 3 bases and J by 2 bases, with 18 bases between them. The CDR3 runs to 17 residues. CDR3 sequence: CASSEGPRSLITDTQYF. DNA of the CDR3: TGTGCCAGCAGTGAGGGGCCAAGGTCCCTGATCACAGATACGCAGTATTTT.

This chain uses TRBV5-4 with TRBJ2-1, with D perhaps matching TRBD2 (6 bases). CDR1 and CDR2 (germline): SGHNT, YYREEE (reference sequence). Trimming took 0 bases from V and 6 from J, leaving 10 bases between them. This CDR3 contains 14 residues. CDR3 amino acids: CASSLERVPNEQFF. CDR3 nucleotides: TGTGCCAGCAGCTTGGAGCGGGTGCCCAATGAGCAGTTCTTC.

The chain's CDR3 is CASSLWGDPGYTF. CDR3 DNA sequence: TGTGCCAGCAGCTTATGGGGGGATCCTGGCTACACCTTC. The chain links TRBV7-9 to TRBJ1-2; D is perhaps TRBD1 (5 bases). Germline assignment: CDR1 SEHNR and CDR2 FQNEAQ (reference sequence). Trimming cost V 2 bases and J 7 bases, with 11 bases left between them. The length of the CDR3 is 13 residues.

The rearrangement links TRBV6-5 to TRBJ1-3; D uncertain. Trimming removed 3 bases from V and 4 bases from J, with 7 bases in between. Germline CDR1 reads MNHEY; CDR2 reads SVGAGI. CDR3 length: 13 residues. The CDR3 sequence: CASSYGLGNTIYF. The CDR3 nucleotides are TGTGCCAGCAGTTATGGGCTCGGAAACACCATATATTTT.

The chain has TRBV19 and TRBJ1-5, with a tentative D call TRBD1 (5 bases). This CDR3 region has 17 residues. V gave up 6 bases and J gave up 6 bases, with 24 bases separating them. Germline CDR1 and CDR2: LNHDA and SQIVND (reference sequence). The CDR3 nucleotides are TGTGCCAGTAGCTCTCCGGGAGGGCAGTGGGGCGGTCAGCCCCAGCATTTT. Amino acids: CASSSPGGQWGGQPQHF. Full variable domain (missing parts from reference TRBV19 and TRBJ1-5): DGGITQSPKYLFRKEGQNVTLSCEQNLNHDAMYWYRQDPGQGLRLIYYSQIVNDFQKGDIAEGYSVSREKKESFPLTVTSAQKNPTAFYLCASSSPGGQWGGQPQHFGDGTRLSIL.

The genes are TRBV19 and TRBJ1-5, with D tentatively TRBD1 (5 bases). The CDR3 sequence is 14 residues long. V was pared by 7 bases and J by 5 bases, with 15 bases between. Germline CDR1 and CDR2: LNHDA and SQIVND (reference sequence). In nucleotides, the CDR3 is TGTGCCAGTAATACCGACAGACACGATCAGCCCCAGCATTTT. Translating it yields CASNTDRHDQPQHF.

The rearrangement uses TRBV5-1 and TRBJ2-1, with 13 positions matching TRBD2. This CDR3 spans 16 amino acids. V lost 4 bases, J lost 5 bases, and 6 bases stayed unmatched. Per germline, CDR1 SGHRS and CDR2 YFSETQ. CDR3 nucleotide sequence: TGCGCCAGCAGCGTCGGCGGGACTAGCGGGGACAATGAGCAGTTCTTC. Translation: CASSVGGTSGDNEQFF.

V and J are TRBV7-9 and TRBJ1-2; TRBD1 aligns across 8 bases. The CDR3 sequence is 13 residues long. Germline V CDR1 and CDR2: SEHNR, FQNEAQ (reference sequence). J lost 12 bases, V lost 2 bases, and 8 bases had no gene match. CDR3 bases: TGTGCCAGCAGCTTACTCTACCAGGGGGCTCACACCTTC. This encodes CASSLLYQGAHTF.

This sequence joins TRBV29-1 and TRBJ2-1; D is perhaps TRBD1 (5 bases). Trimming left V 7 bases short and J 5 bases short, with 9 bases between. Per germline, CDR1 SQVTM and CDR2 ANQGSEA. This CDR3 has 11 amino acids. The CDR3 DNA reads TGCAGCGGGCAGGGCAACAATGAGCAGTTCTTC. Its translation: CSGQGNNEQFF.

This chain connects TRBV2 to TRBJ2-7, with 16 bases that match TRBD2. The CDR3 covers 20 residues. CDR1 and CDR2 (germline): SNHLY, FYNNEI. V gave up 6 bases and J gave up 0 bases; unmatched junction bases: 14. CDR3 bases: TGTGCCAGCAGCGACCCGGGACTAGCGGGGGGGCAGGCGGTCTCCTACGAGCAGTACTTC. Its protein product is CASSDPGLAGGQAVSYEQYF.